Below are 29 T cell receptor beta chains sequenced from a single sample in a study of cytomegalovirus exposure and HLA in healthy donors. Primers included in the PCR were 60 Vbeta and 13 Jbeta primers. Some clones are missing from TCRdb's copy, which holds only in-frame ones; the method was immunoSEQ multiplex PCR. Of 150,000 to 200,000 clones in the sample, around 84% were seen once. The sequenced material came from PBMCs. These TCRs come from a woman aged 40 to 50 in good health and CMV-seronegative.

V gene TRBV7-2 combines with J gene TRBJ1-1; D is ambiguous. Trimming took 3 bases from V and 3 from J, leaving 2 bases between them. CDR1 and CDR2 (germline): SGHTA, FQGNSA. The CDR3 loop spans 11 amino acids. CDR3 residues: CASSFDTEAFF. The CDR3 nucleotides read TGTGCCAGCAGCTTCGACACTGAAGCTTTCTTT.

This chain links TRBV5-1 with TRBJ2-1; weak D call: TRBD1 (5 bases). The CDR3 runs to 14 residues. Trimming removed 0 bases from V and 6 bases from J, with 10 bases in between. The germline V gene encodes CDR1 SGHRS and CDR2 YFSETQ. CDR3 in DNA: TGCGCCAGCAGCTTGGAACCAAGGGGCAATGAGCAGTTCTTC. This codes for CASSLEPRGNEQFF.

V is TRBV28 and J is TRBJ1-2; 12 bases match TRBD1. Per the germline V gene, CDR1 is MDHEN and CDR2 is SYDVKM. The CDR3 is 16 residues long. Trimming took 4 bases from V and 3 from J; bases not matched to a gene: 6. In DNA, the CDR3 is TGTGCCAGCAGTTCAGGTGGGACAGGGGGCCACTATGGCTACACCTTC. Its protein is CASSSGGTGGHYGYTF.

The chain carries TRBV7-2 and TRBJ2-6; TRBD2 matches at 13 bases. V lost 0 bases, J lost 0 bases, and 5 bases stayed unmatched. Germline V gives CDR1 SGHTA, CDR2 FQGNSA. The CDR3 totals 20 residues. The CDR3 spells CASSLARLAGGISGANVLTF. The CDR3 region has the DNA TGTGCCAGCAGCTTAGCGAGACTAGCGGGGGGAATCTCTGGGGCCAACGTCCTGACTTTC.

The V and J genes are TRBV5-1 and TRBJ1-1; tentatively, D is TRBD1 (5 bases). The CDR3 contains 16 residues. Trimming shortened V by 2 bases and J by 1 base, and 15 bases separated the two germline ends. CDR1 SGHRS and CDR2 YFSETQ come from the germline V gene. CDR3 sequence: CASSLYRTLSNTEAFF. DNA for the CDR3: TGCGCCAGCAGCTTATACAGGACACTTTCGAACACTGAAGCTTTCTTT.

V gene TRBV7-2 combines with J gene TRBJ2-3; 8 bases match TRBD2. V shed 3 bases, J shed 0 bases, and the junction held 5 bases outside the gene matches. Germline CDR1 and CDR2: SGHTA and FQGNSA. The CDR3 runs 16 residues. CDR3 DNA: TGTGCCAGCAGCTTTGTAGCGGGGCCTAGCACAGATACGCAGTATTTT. Protein: CASSFVAGPSTDTQYF.

This clone was seen only a few times. The V and J genes are TRBV6-5 and TRBJ1-2; no reliable D call. The CDR3 length is 12 residues. The germline V and J ends were trimmed by 2 bases and 6 bases, with 7 bases remaining between them. CDR1 is MNHEY, CDR2 SVGAGI, per germline. CDR3 sequence (DNA): TGTGCCAGCAGTTACGGGCCCGATGGCTACACCTTC. Amino acids: CASSYGPDGYTF.

CDR3 sequence: CASSLETRGATQYF. For the CDR3, the DNA is TGTGCCAGCAGCTTAGAAACTAGAGGAGCGACCCAGTACTTC. The V call is TRBV5-4, the J call TRBJ2-5; tentatively, D is TRBD2 (5 bases). This CDR3 spans 14 amino acids. The V gene lost 2 bases and the J gene lost 7 bases, with 15 bases spanning the gap. The germline gives CDR1 SGHNT, CDR2 YYREEE (reference sequence).

The rearrangement joins TRBV11-2 to TRBJ1-6, with D maybe TRBD1 (5 bases). Germline CDR1 is SGHAT and CDR2 is FQNNGV. This CDR3 is built from 15 residues. Trimming left V 2 bases short and J 3 bases short, with 8 bases between. The CDR3 region is CASSLTGNYNSPLHF. CDR3 nucleotides: TGTGCCAGCAGCTTAACAGGCAACTATAATTCACCCCTCCACTTT. The variable domain in full, with the rest retrieved from reference TRBV11-2 and TRBJ1-6, is EAGVAQSPRYKIIEKRQSVAFWCNPISGHATLYWYQQILGQGPKLLIQFQNNGVVDDSQLPKDRFSAERLKGVDSTLKIQPAKLEDSAVYLCASSLTGNYNSPLHFGNGTRLTVT.

The V call is TRBV7-9, the J call TRBJ2-2; D unresolved. The CDR3 spans 15 residues. V lost 9 bases and J lost 0, with 14 bases in between. Looked up from germline, CDR1 is SEHNR and CDR2 is FQNEAQ (reference sequence). The DNA for the CDR3 is TGTGCCAGTCTACCGGGTATACCGAACACCGGGGAGCTGTTTTTT. Protein sequence: CASLPGIPNTGELFF.

The rearrangement uses TRBV4-2 and TRBJ2-7; D is unresolved. CDR1 is LGHNA and CDR2 is YNFKEQ in the germline V gene. This CDR3 comprises 13 residues. V shed 4 bases and J shed 5 bases, with 12 bases lying between them. The DNA of the CDR3 is TGTGCCAGCAGCCCAGGAAGGAACCACGAGCAGTACTTC. Its translation: CASSPGRNHEQYF.

This clone was recorded once. V gene TRBV9 combines with J gene TRBJ2-3; tentative D call: TRBD2 (7 bases). The germline V gene has CDR1 SGDLS and CDR2 YYNGEE. The length of the CDR3 is 14 residues. The CDR3 loop reads CAVGGVPLSDTQYF. CDR3 nucleotides: TGTGCAGTAGGGGGGGTTCCGTTATCAGATACGCAGTATTTT.

This chain links TRBV28 with TRBJ1-2, with 12 bases fitting TRBD1. The CDR3 contains 15 residues. Germline loops: CDR1 MDHEN, CDR2 SYDVKM. V dropped 6 bases and J dropped 8; count of bases not matched to a gene: 10. CDR3: CASRSSGQGANGYTF. CDR3 bases: TGTGCCAGCAGAAGTTCGGGACAGGGGGCTAACGGCTACACCTTC.

The chain joins TRBV7-9 to TRBJ2-7; 12 nucleotides match TRBD2. This CDR3 is 15 amino acids long. The J segment lost 2 bases and the V segment lost 5 bases, leaving 4 bases of the junction unmatched. Germline V gene sequence: CDR1 SEHNR, CDR2 FQNEAQ (reference sequence). DNA of the CDR3: TGTGCCAGCAGCCCTAGGACTAGCGGGGCCTACGAGCAGTACTTC. Protein: CASSPRTSGAYEQYF.

The chain recombines TRBV7-2 with TRBJ2-4; 10 nucleotides line up with TRBD2. The CDR3 sequence is 15 residues long. CDR1 SGHTA and CDR2 FQGNSA come from the germline V gene. Trimming cost V 6 bases and J 6 bases; bases outside gene matches: 8. The CDR3 protein is CASRPAGGTVNIQYF. As DNA, the CDR3 is TGTGCCAGCAGACCAGCGGGGGGGACTGTAAACATTCAGTACTTC.

The CDR3, as DNA: TGTGCCAGCAGCTTAAGCGGGGGGAGTAAAAACATTCAGTACTTC. This sequence encodes CASSLSGGSKNIQYF. The V gene is TRBV5-4, the J gene TRBJ2-4, with 9 bases identical to TRBD2. Germline V CDR1 and CDR2: SGHNT, YYREEE (reference sequence). The trim removed 2 bases at V and 4 bases at J, leaving 4 bases unmatched. The CDR3 runs to 15 residues.

The chain carries TRBV5-1 and TRBJ1-1; 8 bases line up with TRBD1. The CDR3 has 14 amino acids. Germline trimming cut 3 bases from V and 3 bases from J; bases unmatched to any gene: 4. Germline V gene data show CDR1 as SGHRS and CDR2 as YFSETQ. The CDR3 spells CASSSQGADTEAFF. CDR3 sequence (DNA): TGCGCCAGCAGCTCTCAGGGGGCTGACACTGAAGCTTTCTTT. The full variable domain, with the rest looked up from reference TRBV5-1 and TRBJ1-1, is KAGVTQTPRYLIKTRGQQVTLSCSPISGHRSVSWYQQTPGQGLQFLFEYFSETQRNKGNFPGRFSGRQFSNSRSEMNVSTLELGDSALYLCASSSQGADTEAFFGQGTRLTVV.

The V and J genes are TRBV18 and TRBJ2-1; 7 nucleotides align to TRBD2. J was trimmed by 2 bases and V by 3 bases; bases with no gene match: 10. Germline assignment: CDR1 KGHSH and CDR2 LQKENI. The CDR3 is made up of 17 amino acids. The CDR3 DNA sequence: TGTGCCAGCTCACCCCCGGTCGGCGGGGGAACCTACAATGAGCAGTTCTTC. Translating gives CASSPPVGGGTYNEQFF.

The J gene is TRBJ2-5, the V gene TRBV5-1; possible D gene TRBD2, 5 bases. Trimming cost V 0 bases and J 5 bases, with 17 bases left between them. Germline V CDR1 and CDR2: SGHRS, YFSETQ. This CDR3 region has 16 residues. CDR3 coding DNA: TGCGCCAGCAGCTTGGGGCTAGCTCATTCGGCGGAGACCCAGTACTTC. Amino acid sequence: CASSLGLAHSAETQYF.

The chain is built from TRBV7-9 and TRBJ1-2; 10 bases align to TRBD1. Trimming removed 5 bases from V and 4 bases from J; junction bases left unmatched: 7. The CDR3 extends over 15 amino acids. In germline, CDR1 is SEHNR, CDR2 FQNEAQ (reference sequence). DNA of the CDR3: TGTGCCAGCAGCCCCCGGGGACAGGGGTCCTATGGCTACACCTTC. It yields the protein CASSPRGQGSYGYTF. The full variable domain, completed using reference TRBV7-9 and TRBJ1-2, is DTGVSQNPRHKITKRGQNVTFRCDPISEHNRLYWYRQTLGQGPEFLTYFQNEAQLEKSRLLSDRFSAERPKGSFSTLEIQRTEQGDSAMYLCASSPRGQGSYGYTFGSGTRLTVV.

V is TRBV28 and J is TRBJ2-3; TRBD2 aligns across 7 bases. The CDR3 covers 14 residues. The germline gives CDR1 MDHEN, CDR2 SYDVKM. Losses at the gene ends were 7 bases for V and 0 bases for J; bases not matched to a gene: 4. The CDR3 coding sequence is TGTGCCAGCAAATCGGGGGGAAGCACAGATACGCAGTATTTT. This encodes CASKSGGSTDTQYF.

This chain connects TRBV15 to TRBJ2-5, with 10 bases lining up with TRBD1. CDR1 and CDR2 from the germline V gene are LNHNV and YYDKDF (reference sequence). The CDR3 length is 15 residues. Losses at the gene ends were 4 bases for V and 5 bases for J; bases not matched to a gene: 7. The chain's CDR3 is CATSKRQGAGETQYF. For the CDR3, the DNA is TGTGCCACCAGCAAACGACAGGGGGCCGGTGAGACCCAGTACTTC.

This chain connects TRBV6-1 to TRBJ2-1; TRBD2 agrees at 11 bases. Germline V lookup: CDR1 MNHNS, CDR2 SASEGT. The CDR3 has 17 amino acids. The V gene end was trimmed by 4 bases and the J gene end by 1 base; junction bases not matched to a gene: 6. The chain's CDR3 is CASSVSGGARSYNEQFF. CDR3 DNA: TGTGCCAGCAGTGTTAGCGGGGGGGCTAGGTCCTACAATGAGCAGTTCTTC.

This clone appeared a few times. The V and J genes are TRBV7-2 and TRBJ1-3; 7 positions match TRBD1. CDR1 and CDR2 from the germline V gene are SGHTA and FQGNSA. Trimming at V came to 3 bases and at J to 4 bases, leaving 6 bases not matched to a gene. The CDR3 is 15 amino acids. The CDR3 coding sequence is TGTGCCAGCAGCTTGGCGACAGGGTTGGGAAACACCATATATTTT. It is translated as CASSLATGLGNTIYF.

The rearrangement joins TRBV2 to TRBJ2-7, with 7 bases fitting TRBD2. Germline loops: CDR1 SNHLY, CDR2 FYNNEI. Trimming cost V 2 bases and J 0 bases; bases outside gene matches: 10. The CDR3 extends over 17 amino acids. CDR3 DNA: TGTGCCAGCAGTGAAATAGGTGGCAGGACTAGCTCCTACGAGCAGTACTTC. Its protein product is CASSEIGGRTSSYEQYF.

V usage is TRBV18 and J usage is TRBJ2-7; possibly TRBD2 for D (7 bases). Germline V gene data show CDR1 as KGHSH and CDR2 as LQKENI. V was trimmed by 3 bases and J by 5 bases, leaving 11 bases between them. This CDR3 contains 13 residues. This CDR3 is CASSPSGGHEQYF. The CDR3 nucleotides are TGTGCCAGCTCACCGTCGGGGGGCCACGAGCAGTACTTC.

V and J are TRBV5-6 and TRBJ1-1; tentatively, D is TRBD1 (5 bases). CDR1 and CDR2 (germline): SGHDT, YYEEEE. V shed 5 bases and J shed 0 bases, with 17 bases lying between them. The CDR3 has 16 amino acids. The CDR3 spells CASSLLTGTVNTEAFF. CDR3 sequence (DNA): TGTGCCAGCAGTTTACTAACCGGGACTGTGAACACTGAAGCTTTCTTT. The entire variable domain, with the rest obtained from reference TRBV5-6 and TRBJ1-1, is as follows: DAGVTQSPTHLIKTRGQQVTLRCSPKSGHDTVSWYQQALGQGPQFIFQYYEEEERQRGNFPDRFSGHQFPNYSSELNVNALLLGDSALYLCASSLLTGTVNTEAFFGQGTRLTVV.

This clone was counted only a few times. The chain employs TRBV19 and TRBJ2-6, with 8 positions matching TRBD1. CDR3 length: 16 amino acids. Germline-derived CDR1 and CDR2 are LNHDA and SQIVND (reference sequence). J lost 2 bases, V lost 4 bases, and 4 bases had no gene match. The CDR3 loop reads CASSKDRVAGANVLTF. CDR3 DNA: TGTGCCAGTAGTAAGGACAGGGTGGCTGGGGCCAACGTCCTGACTTTC.

The chain uses TRBV18 and TRBJ1-2; 9 nucleotides match TRBD1. CDR3 length equals 15 residues. Germline CDR1 KGHSH, CDR2 LQKENI. V shed 5 bases, J shed 9 bases, and the junction held 13 bases outside the gene matches. Here the CDR3 DNA reads TGTGCCAGCTCATCAGACTTCACAGGGGGCAGCAGCTACACCTTC. Translated, it gives CASSSDFTGGSSYTF.